There are a few counts of the clone carrying this T cell receptor (beta chain). Its antigen is not known. MiXCR was run by TCRdb on the reads, yielding one entry per CDR3 protein. The table lists about 250,000 distinct CDR3 sequences, roughly an eighth of them singletons. The sample comes from a study of T cell repertoires in cytomegalovirus infection. Across the study: It was the public TCR beta signatures that indicated both CMV infection and matching HLA type.

Study-level points and caveats: Dominating the ex vivo response were TCR beta clonotypes that were CMV-specific and HLA-C-restricted.

The germline V gene encodes CDR1 SQVTM and CDR2 ANQGSEA. This CDR3 has 13 residues. Unmatched junction bases numbered 5, after V lost 8 bases and J lost 0 bases. The chain couples TRBV29-1 to TRBJ1-1, with 8 bases that match TRBD1. Sequenced material: PBMCs. This clonotype was obtained from a human donor in good health (CMV status not recorded). Some clones in this sample may be carry-over from other donors' samples. For the CDR3, the DNA is TGCAGCACTAGGACAGGGTTGAACACTGAAGCTTTCTTT. It encodes CSTRTGLNTEAFF.